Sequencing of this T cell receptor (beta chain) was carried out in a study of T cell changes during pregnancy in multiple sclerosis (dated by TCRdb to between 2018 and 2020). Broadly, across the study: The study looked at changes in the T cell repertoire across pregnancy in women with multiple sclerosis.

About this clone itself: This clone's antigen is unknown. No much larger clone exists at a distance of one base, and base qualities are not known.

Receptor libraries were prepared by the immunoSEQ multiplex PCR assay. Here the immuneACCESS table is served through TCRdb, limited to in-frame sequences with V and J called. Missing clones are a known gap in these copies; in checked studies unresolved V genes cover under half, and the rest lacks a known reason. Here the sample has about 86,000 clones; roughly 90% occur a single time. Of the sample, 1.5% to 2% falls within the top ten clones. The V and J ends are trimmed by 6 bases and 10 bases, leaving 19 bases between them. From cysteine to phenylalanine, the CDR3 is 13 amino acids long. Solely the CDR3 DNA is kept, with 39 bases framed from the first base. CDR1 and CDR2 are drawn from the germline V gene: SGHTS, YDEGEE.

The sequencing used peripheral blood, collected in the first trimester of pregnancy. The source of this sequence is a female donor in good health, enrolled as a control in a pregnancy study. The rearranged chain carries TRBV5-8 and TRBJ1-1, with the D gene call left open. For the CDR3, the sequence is CASISRGVRTAFF. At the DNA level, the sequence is TGTGCCAGCATCTCACGGGGAGTACGTACAGCTTTCTTT.